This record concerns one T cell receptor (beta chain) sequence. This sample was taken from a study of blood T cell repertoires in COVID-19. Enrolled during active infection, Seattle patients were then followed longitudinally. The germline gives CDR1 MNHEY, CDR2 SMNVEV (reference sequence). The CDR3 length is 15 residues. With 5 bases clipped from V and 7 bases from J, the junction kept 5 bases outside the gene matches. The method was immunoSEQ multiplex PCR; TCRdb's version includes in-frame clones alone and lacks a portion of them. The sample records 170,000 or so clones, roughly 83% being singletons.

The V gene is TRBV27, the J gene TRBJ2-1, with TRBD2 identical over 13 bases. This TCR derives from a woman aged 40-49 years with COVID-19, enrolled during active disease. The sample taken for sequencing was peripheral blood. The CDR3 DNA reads TGTGCCAGCAGTGGATGGGGACTAGCGGGAAATGAGCAGTTCTTC. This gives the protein CASSGWGLAGNEQFF.